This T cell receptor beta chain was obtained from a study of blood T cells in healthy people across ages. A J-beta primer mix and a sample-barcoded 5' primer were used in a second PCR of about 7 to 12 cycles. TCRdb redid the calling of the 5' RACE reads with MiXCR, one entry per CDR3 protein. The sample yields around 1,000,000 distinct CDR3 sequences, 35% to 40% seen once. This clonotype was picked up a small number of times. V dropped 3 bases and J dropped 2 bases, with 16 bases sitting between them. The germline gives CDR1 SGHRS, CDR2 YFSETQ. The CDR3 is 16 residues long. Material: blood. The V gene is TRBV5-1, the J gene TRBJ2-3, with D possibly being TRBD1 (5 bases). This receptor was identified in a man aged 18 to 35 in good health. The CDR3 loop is CASSSLRQRNTDTQYF. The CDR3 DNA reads TGCGCCAGCAGCTCCTTAAGACAGCGAAACACAGATACGCAGTATTTT.